This T cell receptor (beta chain) was sequenced in a study of beta chain features in type 1 diabetes. The study reverse transcribed the entire isolated RNA, so it sequenced expressed TCRB transcripts. Sequenced naive, central memory and regulatory T cell samples produced an average of around 3.5 million reads. Sequenced by immunoSEQ multiplex PCR; TCRdb stores in-frame clones only, minus some. The sample records about 700,000 clones, roughly 13% being singletons. V was trimmed by 4 bases and J by 4 bases, leaving 16 bases between them. Germline loops: CDR1 MGHRA, CDR2 YSYEKL. The CDR3 sequence is 15 residues long. This clone appeared a few times. What it recognizes is unknown. A single heparinised draw of around 110 mL on average was taken per donor. A CD45RO/CCR7/CD25/CD127/CD95/CD27 panel sorted naive, central memory, regulatory and stem cell-like memory CD4+ cells. Broader study findings: TCRB CDR3 length was moderately but significantly reduced in all four CD4+ subsets of Type 1 diabetes patients.

Sequenced material: naive CD4+ T cells from blood. The sequence derives from a man between 18 and 29 years old with type 1 diabetes. The chain uses TRBV4-1 and TRBJ2-5, with D maybe TRBD2 (6 bases). The CDR3 sequence: CASSLWDSSGETQYF. DNA of the CDR3: TGCGCCAGCAGCCTTTGGGACTCCTCCGGAGAGACCCAGTACTTC.